This T cell receptor (beta chain) emerged from a study of T cell responses to AZD1222 COVID-19 vaccine. Study-level findings and limits: Of spike-specific TCRs, nearly half reportedly target regions left unmutated in variants.

Data came from immunoSEQ multiplex PCR; TCRdb stores just in-frame clones and leaves some out. The sample includes approximately 120,000 clones, roughly 88% of them seen just once. There are a few counts of this clone. As yet, its antigen is unknown. The sample was peripheral blood, taken 28 days after the second AZD1222 dose. The receptor's source is an adult who received the AZD1222 COVID-19 vaccine.

CDR3 protein: CASSLESGGKNEQFF. In nucleotides, the CDR3 is TGTGCCAGCAGCTTAGAGTCCGGGGGGAAAAATGAGCAGTTCTTC. The rearrangement joins TRBV7-2 to TRBJ2-1, with 7 positions matching TRBD2. Germline V gene data show CDR1 as SGHTA and CDR2 as FQGNSA. The CDR3 loop spans 15 amino acids. J gave up 7 bases and V 1 base, and 7 bases lay outside the gene matches.